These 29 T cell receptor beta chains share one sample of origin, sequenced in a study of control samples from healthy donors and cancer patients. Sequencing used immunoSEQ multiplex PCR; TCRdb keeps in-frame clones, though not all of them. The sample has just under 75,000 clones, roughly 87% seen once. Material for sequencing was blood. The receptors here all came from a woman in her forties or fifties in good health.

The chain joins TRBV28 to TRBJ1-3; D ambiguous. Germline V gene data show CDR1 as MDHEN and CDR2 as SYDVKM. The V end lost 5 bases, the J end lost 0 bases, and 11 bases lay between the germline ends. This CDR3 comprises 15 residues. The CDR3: CASSPEIDSGNTIYF. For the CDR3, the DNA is TGTGCCAGCAGTCCCGAAATAGACTCTGGAAACACCATATATTTT.

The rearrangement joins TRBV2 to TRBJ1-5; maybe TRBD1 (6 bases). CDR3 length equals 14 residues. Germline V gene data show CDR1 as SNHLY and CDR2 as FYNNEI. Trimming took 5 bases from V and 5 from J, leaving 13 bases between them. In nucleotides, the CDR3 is TGTGCCAGCAGTTTCGGTCGGGGGCATCAGCCCCAGCATTTT. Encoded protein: CASSFGRGHQPQHF.

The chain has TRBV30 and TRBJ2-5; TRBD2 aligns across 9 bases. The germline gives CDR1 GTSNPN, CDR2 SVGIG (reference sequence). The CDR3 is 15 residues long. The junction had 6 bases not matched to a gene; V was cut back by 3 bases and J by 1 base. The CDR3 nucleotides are TGTGCCTGGAGCCGGCTAGCGGGGACCCAAGAGACCCAGTACTTC. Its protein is CAWSRLAGTQETQYF.

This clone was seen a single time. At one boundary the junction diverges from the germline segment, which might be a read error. The CDR3 DNA reads TGCGCCCGCAGCTACAGGGGGGAACGGGGGAACACTGAAGCTTTCTTT. Translation: CARSYRGERGNTEAFF. The chain recombines TRBV5-1 with TRBJ1-1, with 8 bases lining up with TRBD1. The germline gives CDR1 SGHRS, CDR2 YFSETQ. The CDR3 has 16 residues.

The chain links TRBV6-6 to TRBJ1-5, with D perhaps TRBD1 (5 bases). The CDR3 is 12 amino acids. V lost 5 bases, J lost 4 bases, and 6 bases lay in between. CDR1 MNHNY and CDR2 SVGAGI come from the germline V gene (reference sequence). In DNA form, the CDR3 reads TGTGCCAGCAGTACAGGTAATCAGCCCCAGCATTTT. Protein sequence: CASSTGNQPQHF.

CDR3 in amino acids: CATSRDLGANTGELFF. The CDR3 DNA follows: TGTGCCACCAGCAGAGATCTGGGAGCGAACACCGGGGAGCTGTTTTTT. The chain is built from TRBV15 and TRBJ2-2; perhaps TRBD2 as D (5 bases). Germline CDR1 and CDR2: LNHNV and YYDKDF (reference sequence). The V end lost 0 bases, the J end lost 0 bases, and 8 bases lay between the germline ends. CDR3 length: 16 residues.

CDR3 in amino acids: CASSLASGPGETQYF. CDR3 nucleotides: TGTGCCAGCAGCTTAGCTAGCGGGCCAGGAGAGACCCAGTACTTC. The gene calls are TRBV7-3 and TRBJ2-5; 8 bases fit TRBD2. Germline loops: CDR1 SGHTA, CDR2 FQGTGA. The V segment lost 2 bases and the J segment 4 bases; nucleotides outside the gene matches: 6. The CDR3 spans 15 residues.

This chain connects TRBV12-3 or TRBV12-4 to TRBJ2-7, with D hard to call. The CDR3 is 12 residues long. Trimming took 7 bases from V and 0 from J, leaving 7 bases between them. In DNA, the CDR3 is TGTGCCAGCATGGTGGGCTCCTACGAGCAGTACTTC. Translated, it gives CASMVGSYEQYF.

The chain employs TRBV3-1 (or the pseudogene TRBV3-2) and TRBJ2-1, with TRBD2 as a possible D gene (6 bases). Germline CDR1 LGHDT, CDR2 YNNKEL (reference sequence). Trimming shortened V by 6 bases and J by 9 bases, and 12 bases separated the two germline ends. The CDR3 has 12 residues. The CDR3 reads CASRTVGGEQFF. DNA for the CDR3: TGTGCCAGCAGGACCGTCGGGGGTGAGCAGTTCTTC.

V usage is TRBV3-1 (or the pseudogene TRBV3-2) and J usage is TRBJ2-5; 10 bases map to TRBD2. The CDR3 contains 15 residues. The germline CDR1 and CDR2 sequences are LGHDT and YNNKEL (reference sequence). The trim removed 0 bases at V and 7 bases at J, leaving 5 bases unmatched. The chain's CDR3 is CASSQDSGRAGTQYF. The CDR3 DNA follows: TGTGCCAGCAGCCAAGACAGCGGGAGGGCCGGGACCCAGTACTTC.

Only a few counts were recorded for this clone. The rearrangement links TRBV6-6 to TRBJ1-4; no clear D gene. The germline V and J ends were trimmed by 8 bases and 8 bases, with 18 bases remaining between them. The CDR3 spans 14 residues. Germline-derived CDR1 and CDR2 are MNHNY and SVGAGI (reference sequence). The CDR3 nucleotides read TGTGCCAGCGGCCTGTCCCTCACGGGGGAAAAACTGTTTTTT. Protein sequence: CASGLSLTGEKLFF.

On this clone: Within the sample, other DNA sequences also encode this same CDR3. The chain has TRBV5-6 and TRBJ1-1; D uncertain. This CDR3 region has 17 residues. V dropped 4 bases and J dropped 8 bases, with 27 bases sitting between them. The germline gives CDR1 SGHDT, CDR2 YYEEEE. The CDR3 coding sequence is TGTGCCAGCAGCCCGCGTACTAAAAGACAAAAGTTGGAGGAAGCTTTCTTT. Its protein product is CASSPRTKRQKLEEAFF.

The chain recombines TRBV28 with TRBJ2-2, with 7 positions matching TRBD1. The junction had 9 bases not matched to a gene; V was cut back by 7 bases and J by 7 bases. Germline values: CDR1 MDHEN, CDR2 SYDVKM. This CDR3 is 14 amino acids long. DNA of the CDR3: TGTGCCAGCACGCCCACAGGGGTGGTCGGGGAGCTGTTTTTT. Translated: CASTPTGVVGELFF.

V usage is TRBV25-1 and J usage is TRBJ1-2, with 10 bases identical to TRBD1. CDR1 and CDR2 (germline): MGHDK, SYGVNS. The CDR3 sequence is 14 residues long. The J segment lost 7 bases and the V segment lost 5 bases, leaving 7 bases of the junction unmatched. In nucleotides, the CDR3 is TGTGCCAGCAGTCCCTCGGGGACAGGGGTTGGCTACACCTTC. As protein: CASSPSGTGVGYTF.

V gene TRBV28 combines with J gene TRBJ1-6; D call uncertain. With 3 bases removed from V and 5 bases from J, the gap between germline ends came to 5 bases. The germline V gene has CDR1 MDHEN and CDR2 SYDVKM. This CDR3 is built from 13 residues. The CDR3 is CASSFHNNSPLHF. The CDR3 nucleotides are TGTGCCAGCAGTTTCCATAATAATTCACCCCTCCACTTT. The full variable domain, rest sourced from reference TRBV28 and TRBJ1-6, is DVKVTQSSRYLVKRTGEKVFLECVQDMDHENMFWYRQDPGLGLRLIYFSYDVKMKEKGDIPEGYSVSREKKERFSLILESASTNQTSMYLCASSFHNNSPLHFGNGTRLTVT.

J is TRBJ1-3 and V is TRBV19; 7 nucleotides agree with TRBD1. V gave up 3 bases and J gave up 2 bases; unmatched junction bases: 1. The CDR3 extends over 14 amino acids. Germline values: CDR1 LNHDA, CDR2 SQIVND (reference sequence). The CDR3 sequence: CASSIQGAGNTIYF. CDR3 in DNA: TGTGCCAGTAGTATTCAGGGGGCTGGAAACACCATATATTTT.

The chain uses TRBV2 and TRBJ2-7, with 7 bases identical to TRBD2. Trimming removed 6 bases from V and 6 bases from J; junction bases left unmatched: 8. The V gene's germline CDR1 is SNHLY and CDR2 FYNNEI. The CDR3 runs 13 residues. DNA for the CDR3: TGTGCCAGCAGACGCGGGAGTCTCGGCGAGCAGTACTTC. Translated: CASRRGSLGEQYF.

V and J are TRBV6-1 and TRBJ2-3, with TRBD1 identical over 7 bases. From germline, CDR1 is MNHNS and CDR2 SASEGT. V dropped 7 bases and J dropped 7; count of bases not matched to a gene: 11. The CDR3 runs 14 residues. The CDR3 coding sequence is TGTGCCAGCAAAAACGACAGGGCCTCAAATACGCAGTATTTT. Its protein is CASKNDRASNTQYF.

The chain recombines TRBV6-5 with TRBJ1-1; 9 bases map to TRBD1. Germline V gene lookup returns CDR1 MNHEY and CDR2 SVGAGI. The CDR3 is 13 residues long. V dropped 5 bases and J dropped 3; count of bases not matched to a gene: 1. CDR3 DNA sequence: TGTGCCAGCAGTAGACAGGGGGACACTGAAGCTTTCTTT. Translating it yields CASSRQGDTEAFF.

CDR3 nucleotide sequence: TGTGCCAGCAGTTTTAGCGGGACAGGGGTAGAGACCCAGTACTTC. Translating gives CASSFSGTGVETQYF. The chain is built from TRBV27 and TRBJ2-5; 10 nucleotides line up with TRBD1. V shed 3 bases and J 4 bases; nucleotides not matched to a gene: 5. CDR3 length: 15 amino acids. Germline lookup yields CDR1 MNHEY and CDR2 SMNVEV (reference sequence).

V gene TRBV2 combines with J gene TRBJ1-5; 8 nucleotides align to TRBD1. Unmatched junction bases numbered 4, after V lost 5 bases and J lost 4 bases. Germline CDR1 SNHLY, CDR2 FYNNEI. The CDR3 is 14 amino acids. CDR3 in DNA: TGTGCCAGCAGTAGCGGACAGGGAAATCAGCCCCAGCATTTT. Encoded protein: CASSSGQGNQPQHF.

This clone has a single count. The CDR3, as DNA: TGTGCCAGCAGTAGGAGCGGAAGCTATGGCTACACCTTC. Amino acid sequence: CASSRSGSYGYTF. The chain has TRBV27 and TRBJ1-2; no firm D call. This CDR3 is 13 amino acids long. Germline V gene data show CDR1 as MNHEY and CDR2 as SMNVEV (reference sequence). The V and J ends lost 5 bases and 4 bases respectively, with 11 bases between them.

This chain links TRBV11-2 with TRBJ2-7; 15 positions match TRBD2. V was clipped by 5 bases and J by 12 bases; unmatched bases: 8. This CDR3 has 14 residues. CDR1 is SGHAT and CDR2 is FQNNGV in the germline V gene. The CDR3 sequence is CASSGGLAGGEWYF. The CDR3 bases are TGTGCCAGCAGCGGGGGACTAGCGGGAGGAGAGTGGTACTTC.

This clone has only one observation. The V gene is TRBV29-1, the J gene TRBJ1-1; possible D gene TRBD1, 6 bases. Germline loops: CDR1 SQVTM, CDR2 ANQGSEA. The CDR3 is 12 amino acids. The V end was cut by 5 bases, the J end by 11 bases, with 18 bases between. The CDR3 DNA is TGCAGCGTTTTAACGGACAGCCTGGGGGCTTTCTTT. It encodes CSVLTDSLGAFF.

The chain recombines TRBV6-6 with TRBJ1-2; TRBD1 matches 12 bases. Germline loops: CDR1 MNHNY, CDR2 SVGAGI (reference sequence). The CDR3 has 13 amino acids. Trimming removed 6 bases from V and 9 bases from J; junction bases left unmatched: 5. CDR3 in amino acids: CASRTGTGGSYTF. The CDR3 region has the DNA TGTGCCAGCAGGACCGGGACAGGGGGCAGCTACACCTTC.

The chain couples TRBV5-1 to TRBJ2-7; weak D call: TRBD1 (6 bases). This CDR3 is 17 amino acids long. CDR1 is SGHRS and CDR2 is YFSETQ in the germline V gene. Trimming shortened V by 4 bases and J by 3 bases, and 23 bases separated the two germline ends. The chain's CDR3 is CASSPGQRSAHYYEQYF. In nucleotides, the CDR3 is TGCGCCAGCAGCCCAGGACAGCGTTCCGCCCACTACTACGAGCAGTACTTC.

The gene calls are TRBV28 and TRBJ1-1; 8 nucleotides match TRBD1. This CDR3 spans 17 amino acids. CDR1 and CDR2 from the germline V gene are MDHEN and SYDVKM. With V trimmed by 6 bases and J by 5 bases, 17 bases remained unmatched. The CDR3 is CASSRTGRRVTGTEAFF. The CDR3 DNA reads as TGTGCCAGCAGCCGGACAGGGCGGCGAGTAACAGGGACTGAAGCTTTCTTT. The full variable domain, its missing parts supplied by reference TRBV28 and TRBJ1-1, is DVKVTQSSRYLVKRTGEKVFLECVQDMDHENMFWYRQDPGLGLRLIYFSYDVKMKEKGDIPEGYSVSREKKERFSLILESASTNQTSMYLCASSRTGRRVTGTEAFFGQGTRLTVV.

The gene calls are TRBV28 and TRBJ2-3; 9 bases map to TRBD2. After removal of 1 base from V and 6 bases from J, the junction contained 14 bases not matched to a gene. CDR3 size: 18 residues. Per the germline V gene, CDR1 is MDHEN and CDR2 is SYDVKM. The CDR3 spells CASSLSRQELSGRDTQYF. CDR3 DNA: TGTGCCAGCAGTTTATCTCGACAGGAGCTGAGCGGGAGGGATACGCAGTATTTT. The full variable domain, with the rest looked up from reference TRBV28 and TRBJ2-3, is DVKVTQSSRYLVKRTGEKVFLECVQDMDHENMFWYRQDPGLGLRLIYFSYDVKMKEKGDIPEGYSVSREKKERFSLILESASTNQTSMYLCASSLSRQELSGRDTQYFGPGTRLTVL.

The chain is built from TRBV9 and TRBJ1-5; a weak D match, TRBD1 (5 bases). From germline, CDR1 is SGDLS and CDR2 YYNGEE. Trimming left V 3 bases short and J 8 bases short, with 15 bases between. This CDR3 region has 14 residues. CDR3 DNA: TGTGCCAGCAGCGCCAACGGGGGGTGGGAGCCCCAGCATTTT. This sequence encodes CASSANGGWEPQHF.